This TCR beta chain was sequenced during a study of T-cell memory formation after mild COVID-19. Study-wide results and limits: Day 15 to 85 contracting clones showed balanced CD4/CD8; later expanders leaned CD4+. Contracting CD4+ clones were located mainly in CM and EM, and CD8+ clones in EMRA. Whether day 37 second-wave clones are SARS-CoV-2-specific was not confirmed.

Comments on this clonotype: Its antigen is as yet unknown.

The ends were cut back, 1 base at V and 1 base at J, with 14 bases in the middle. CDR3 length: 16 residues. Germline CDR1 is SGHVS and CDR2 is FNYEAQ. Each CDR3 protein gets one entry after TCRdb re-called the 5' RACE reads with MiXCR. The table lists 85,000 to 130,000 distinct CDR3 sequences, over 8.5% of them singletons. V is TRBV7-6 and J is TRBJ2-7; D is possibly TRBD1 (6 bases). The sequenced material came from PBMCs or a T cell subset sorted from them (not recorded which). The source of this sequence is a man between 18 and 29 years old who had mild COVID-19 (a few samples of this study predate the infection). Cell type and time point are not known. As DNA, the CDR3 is TGTGCCAGCAGCTTAGGGTCCAGGGGCTCATCCTACGAGCAGTACTTC. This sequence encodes CASSLGSRGSSYEQYF.